The rows below give T cell receptor beta chains drawn from one sample of a study of post-analysis software for immune sequencing data. A single record per CDR3 protein comes from TCRdb applying MiXCR to the PCR reads. Of about 540,000 distinct CDR3 sequences in the sample, under 40% were seen once. What was sequenced was blood. The receptors come from a girl aged 2 to 17 with multiple sclerosis. Both conserved end residues are part of each CDR3. D genes are given only for firm matches. A clone size is listed for some rows: how often the clone was seen (once, few, many), or a class if it is expanded.

TRBJ2-3 | TRBV20-1 | TRBD1 | NA | CSARRQRTGADTQYF | TGCAGTGCTAGAAGACAACGGACAGGGGCAGATACGCAGTATTTT
TRBJ1-2 | TRBV11-2 | TRBD1 | few | CASSPDGTGIYGYTF | TGTGCCAGCAGCCCCGACGGGACAGGGATCTATGGCTACACCTTC
TRBJ2-5 | TRBV2 | NA | many | CASSRQAETQYF | TGTGCCAGCAGTAGACAGGCAGAGACCCAGTACTTC
TRBJ2-4 | TRBV20-1 | TRBD2 | NA | CSAGQRRLAGHPYF | TGCAGTGCGGGGCAAAGGCGGCTAGCGGGGCATCCGTACTTC
TRBJ2-1 | TRBV13 | TRBD2 | NA | CASSSTSGSSYNEQFF | TGTGCCAGCAGCTCGACTAGCGGGAGCTCCTACAATGAGCAGTTCTTC
TRBJ2-7 | TRBV7-9 | NA | NA | CASSLGGAIYEQYF | TGTGCCAGCAGCCTAGGCGGGGCTATCTACGAGCAGTACTTC
TRBJ2-5 | TRBV20-1 | NA | few | CSARGPRGETQYF | TGCAGTGCTAGAGGGCCCCGGGGCGAGACCCAGTACTTC
TRBJ1-2 | TRBV21-1 | NA | once | CASWKPGQANYGYTF | TGTGCCAGCTGGAAACCGGGACAGGCGAACTATGGCTACACCTTC
TRBJ2-1 | TRBV12-5 | TRBD2 | few | CASGRGRVSNEQFF | TGTGCTAGTGGCCGGGGGAGGGTGAGTAATGAGCAGTTCTTC
TRBJ2-1 | TRBV7-8 | TRBD2 | NA | CASILKRGSYNEQFF | TGTGCCAGCATCCTCAAGCGGGGCTCCTACAATGAGCAGTTCTTC
TRBJ2-1 | TRBV3-1 | TRBD2 | NA | CASSQAVRRGGSHNEQFF | TGTGCCAGCAGCCAAGCGGTAAGGCGGGGGGGCTCTCACAATGAGCAGTTCTTC
TRBJ1-5 | TRBV7-3 | NA | NA | CASSLRSGAVQPQHF | TGTGCCAGCAGCTTAAGGTCTGGAGCGGTTCAGCCCCAGCATTTT
TRBJ2-1 | TRBV29-1 | NA | many | CSPLWYNEQFF | TGCAGCCCCCTCTGGTACAATGAGCAGTTCTTC
TRBJ2-3 | TRBV11-2 | NA | NA | CASSDPQRTDTQYF | TGTGCCAGCAGCGATCCCCAGCGCACAGATACGCAGTATTTT
TRBJ1-4 | TRBV7-9 | NA | few | CASSLDSDNEKLFF | TGTGCCAGCAGCTTGGACAGCGATAATGAAAAACTGTTTTTT
TRBJ2-5 | TRBV12-3/TRBV12-4 | TRBD2 | NA | CASSLGLGLVGTQYF | TGTGCCAGCAGCTTGGGACTAGGACTAGTAGGGACCCAGTACTTC
TRBJ1-1 | TRBV18 | TRBD1 | few | CASSPRTGDTEAFF | TGTGCCAGCTCACCCCGGACAGGAGACACTGAAGCTTTCTTT
TRBJ1-2 | TRBV4-2 | NA | NA | CASSQEGRGGYTF | TGTGCCAGCAGCCAAGAGGGTCGTGGAGGCTACACCTTC
TRBJ1-2 | TRBV7-9 | NA | few | CASTFGRTDYGYTF | TGTGCCAGCACCTTCGGCAGGACGGACTATGGCTACACCTTC
TRBJ1-1 | TRBV5-1 | NA | NA | CASSASVGVNTEAFF | TGCGCCAGCAGCGCCTCTGTAGGGGTGAACACTGAAGCTTTCTTT
TRBJ1-2 | TRBV12-3/TRBV12-4 | NA | few | CASSLAPAAANYGYTF | TGTGCCAGCAGTTTAGCGCCCGCGGCAGCTAACTATGGCTACACCTTC
TRBJ2-1 | TRBV20-1 | NA | NA | CSARGRPENEQFF | TGCAGTGCTAGAGGGCGCCCTGAAAATGAGCAGTTCTTC
TRBJ2-2 | TRBV12-3/TRBV12-4 | TRBD1 | NA | CASSFSGQGSPGELFF | TGTGCCAGCAGTTTCTCGGGACAGGGGTCACCCGGGGAGCTGTTTTTT
TRBJ2-1 | TRBV27 | TRBD1 | few | CASSLKGQLYNEQFF | TGTGCCAGCAGTTTGAAGGGACAGCTCTACAATGAGCAGTTCTTC
TRBJ2-5 | TRBV7-7 | TRBD1 | NA | CASSFHNRGDETQYF | TGTGCTAGCAGCTTTCACAACAGGGGTGACGAGACCCAGTACTTC
TRBJ2-1 | TRBV5-1 | TRBD2 | NA | CASRRTSRSSYNEQFF | TGCGCCAGCAGAAGGACTAGCAGAAGCTCCTACAATGAGCAGTTCTTC
TRBJ2-3 | TRBV21-1 | NA | NA | CASSKWGDDRFTDTQYF | TGTGCCAGCAGCAAATGGGGTGACGACAGGTTCACAGATACGCAGTATTTT
TRBJ2-1 | TRBV12-3/TRBV12-4 | TRBD2 | NA | CASSERGVYNEQFF | TGTGCCAGCAGTGAGCGGGGAGTCTACAATGAGCAGTTCTTC
TRBJ2-1 | TRBV12-3/TRBV12-4 | NA | once | CASSPTIANDIYNEQFF | TGTGCCAGCAGTCCAACTATCGCTAATGACATCTACAATGAGCAGTTCTTC
TRBJ1-4 | TRBV4-2 | NA | NA | CASSQGGSKLFF | TGTGCCAGCAGCCAAGGGGGCTCCAAACTGTTTTTT
TRBJ1-2 | TRBV20-1 | TRBD1 | NA | CSAGGTGKNGYTF | TGCAGTGCTGGGGGGACAGGGAAAAATGGCTACACCTTC
TRBJ2-1 | TRBV6-1 | NA | few | CASTVRAQQSSEQFF | TGTGCCAGCACCGTTCGGGCCCAGCAGTCGTCTGAGCAGTTCTTC
TRBJ2-5 | TRBV23-1 | NA | NA | CASSQSDGYVAERVPRQETQYF | TGCGCCAGCAGTCAATCGGACGGCTATGTGGCCGAACGGGTCCCTCGCCAAGAGACCCAGTACTTC
TRBJ2-7 | TRBV20-1 | TRBD2 | NA | CSAPGTRSWEQYF | TGCAGTGCCCCCGGGACTAGATCGTGGGAGCAGTACTTC
TRBJ2-7 | TRBV20-1 | TRBD2 | NA | CSAGRPQAGVFYEQYF | TGCAGTGCTGGGAGGCCCCAAGCGGGGGTCTTCTACGAGCAGTACTTC
TRBJ2-1 | TRBV7-9 | NA | once | CASSRRVGGALNEQFF | TGTGCCAGCAGCCGCCGGGTTGGGGGGGCACTGAATGAGCAGTTCTTC
TRBJ1-1 | TRBV20-1 | NA | once | CSAKREVTEAFF | TGCAGCGCAAAGAGAGAGGTAACTGAAGCTTTCTTT
TRBJ2-5 | TRBV5-6 | NA | NA | CASSLIFETQYF | TGTGCCAGCAGCTTGATATTCGAGACCCAGTACTTC
TRBJ1-2 | TRBV11-2 | TRBD1 | NA | CASSLGGTGSPGYTF | TGTGCCAGCAGCTTAGGTGGGACAGGGTCCCCTGGCTACACCTTC
TRBJ2-1 | TRBV5-4 | TRBD1 | NA | CASTKDRASYNGQFF | TGTGCCAGCACCAAGGACAGGGCGTCCTACAATGGGCAGTTCTTC
TRBJ2-7 | TRBV6-2/TRBV6-3 | TRBD1 | NA | CASSPQGVLGGRQEAQYF | TGTGCCAGCAGTCCTCAAGGCGTTCTAGGGGGCAGGCAAGAGGCCCAGTACTTC
TRBJ2-5 | TRBV4-1 | NA | NA | CASSRVTPETQYF | TGCGCCAGCAGCCGGGTCACGCCGGAGACCCAGTACTTC
TRBJ2-3 | TRBV20-1 | NA | NA | CSAGDRERGDTQYF | TGCAGTGCTGGAGATCGGGAACGTGGAGATACGCAGTATTTT
TRBJ2-3 | TRBV5-1 | NA | few | CASSLQGRRTDTQYF | TGCGCCAGCAGCTTACAGGGTAGGAGAACAGATACGCAGTATTTT
TRBJ2-7 | TRBV7-8 | TRBD1 | NA | CASSLLDRVVNEQYF | TGTGCCAGCAGCTTACTGGACAGGGTGGTCAATGAGCAGTACTTC
TRBJ1-6 | TRBV19 | NA | few | CASTETGNHSPLHF | TGTGCCAGTACCGAAACAGGGAATCATTCACCCCTCCACTTT
TRBJ2-7 | TRBV6-6 | NA | NA | CASSRREDYEQYF | TGTGCCAGCAGTAGGCGAGAGGACTACGAGCAGTACTTC
TRBJ1-4 | TRBV3-1 | NA | NA | CASSPGTFGLGNEKLFF | TGTGCCAGCAGCCCCGGGACATTTGGACTCGGTAATGAAAAACTGTTTTTT
TRBJ1-2 | TRBV28 | NA | few | CASSLLGHPRGYTF | TGTGCCAGCAGTTTGTTGGGACACCCTCGGGGCTACACCTTC
TRBJ1-4 | TRBV5-1 | NA | NA | CASSLYRASNEKLFF | TGCGCTAGCAGCTTATACAGGGCTTCTAATGAAAAACTGTTTTTT
TRBJ2-1 | TRBV27 | TRBD1 | NA | CASSSAGGEEFF | TGTGCCAGCAGTAGCGCAGGGGGCGAAGAGTTCTTC
TRBJ1-4 | TRBV18 | NA | NA | CASSLRQNEKLFF | TGTGCCAGCTCACTTCGACAGAATGAAAAACTGTTTTTT
TRBJ1-6 | TRBV20-1 | NA | few | CSASWGAEDSPLHF | TGCAGTGCTAGTTGGGGCGCAGAGGATTCACCCCTCCACTTT